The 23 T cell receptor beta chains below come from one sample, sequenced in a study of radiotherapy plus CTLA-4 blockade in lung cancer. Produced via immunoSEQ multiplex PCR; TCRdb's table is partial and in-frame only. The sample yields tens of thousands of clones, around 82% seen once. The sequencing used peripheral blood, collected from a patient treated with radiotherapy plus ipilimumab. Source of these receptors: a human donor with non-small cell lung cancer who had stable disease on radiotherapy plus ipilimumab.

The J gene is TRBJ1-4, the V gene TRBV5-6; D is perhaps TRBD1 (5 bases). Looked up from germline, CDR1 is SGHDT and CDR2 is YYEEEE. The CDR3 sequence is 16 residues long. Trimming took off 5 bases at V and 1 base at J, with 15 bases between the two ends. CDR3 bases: TGTGCCAGCAGAAAGGGGACCGGCTTAACTAATGAAAAACTGTTTTTT. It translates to CASRKGTGLTNEKLFF.

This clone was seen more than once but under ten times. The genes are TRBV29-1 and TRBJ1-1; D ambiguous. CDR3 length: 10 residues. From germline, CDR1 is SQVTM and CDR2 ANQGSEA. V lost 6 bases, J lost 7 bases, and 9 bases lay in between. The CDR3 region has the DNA TGCAGCGTCGGTGACGTTGAAGCTTTCTTT. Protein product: CSVGDVEAFF.

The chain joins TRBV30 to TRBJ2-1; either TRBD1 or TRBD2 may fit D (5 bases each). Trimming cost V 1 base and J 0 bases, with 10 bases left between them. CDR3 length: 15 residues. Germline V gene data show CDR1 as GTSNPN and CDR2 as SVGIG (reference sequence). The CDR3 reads CAWSAGQSSYNEQFF. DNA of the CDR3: TGTGCCTGGAGTGCGGGGCAGAGCTCCTACAATGAGCAGTTCTTC.

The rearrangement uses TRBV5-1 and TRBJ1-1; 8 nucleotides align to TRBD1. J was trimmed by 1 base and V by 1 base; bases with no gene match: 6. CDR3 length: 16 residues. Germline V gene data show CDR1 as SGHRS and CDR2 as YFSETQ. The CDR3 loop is CASSLLPQGGNTEAFF. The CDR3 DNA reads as TGCGCCAGCAGCTTGTTACCACAGGGGGGGAACACTGAAGCTTTCTTT.

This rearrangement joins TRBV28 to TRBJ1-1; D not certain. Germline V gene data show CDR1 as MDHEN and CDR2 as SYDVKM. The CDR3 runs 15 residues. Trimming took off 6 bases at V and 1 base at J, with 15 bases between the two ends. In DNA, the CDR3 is TGTGCCAGCAGCCCCCATGGCACGGGGAACACTGAAGCTTTCTTT. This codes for CASSPHGTGNTEAFF.

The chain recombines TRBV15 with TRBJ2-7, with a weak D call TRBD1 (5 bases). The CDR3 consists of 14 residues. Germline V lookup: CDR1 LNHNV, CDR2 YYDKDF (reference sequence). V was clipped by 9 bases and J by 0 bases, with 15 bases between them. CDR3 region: CATANRPSSYEQYF. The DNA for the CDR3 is TGTGCCACTGCGAACAGGCCCAGCTCCTACGAGCAGTACTTC.

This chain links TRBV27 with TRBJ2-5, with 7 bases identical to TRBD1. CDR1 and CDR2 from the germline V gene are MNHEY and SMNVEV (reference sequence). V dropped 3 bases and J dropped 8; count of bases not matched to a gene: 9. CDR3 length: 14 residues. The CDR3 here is CASSFAFRGRTQYF. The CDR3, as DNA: TGTGCCAGCAGTTTTGCGTTCAGGGGGAGAACCCAGTACTTC.

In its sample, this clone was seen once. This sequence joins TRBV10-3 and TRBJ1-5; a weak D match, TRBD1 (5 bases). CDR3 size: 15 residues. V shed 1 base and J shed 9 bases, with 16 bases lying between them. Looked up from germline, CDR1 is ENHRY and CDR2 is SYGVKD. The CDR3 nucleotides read TGTGCCATCAGTGAGTTCGGGGGTAACCCTTCGCCCCAGCATTTT. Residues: CAISEFGGNPSPQHF.

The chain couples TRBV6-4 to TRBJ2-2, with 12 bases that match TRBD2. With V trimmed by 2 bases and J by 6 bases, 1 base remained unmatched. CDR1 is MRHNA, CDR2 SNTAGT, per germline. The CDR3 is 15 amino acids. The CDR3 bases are TGTGCCAGCAGTGACCTAGCGGGAGGGCCCGGGGAGCTGTTTTTT. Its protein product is CASSDLAGGPGELFF.

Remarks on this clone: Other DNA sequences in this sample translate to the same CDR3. The CDR3 nucleotides read TGTGCCAGCTCACCGCCGGGACTAGGATCCTACGAGCAGTACTTC. Amino acid sequence: CASSPPGLGSYEQYF. The rearrangement uses TRBV18 and TRBJ2-7; 8 bases line up with TRBD2. The CDR3 length is 15 residues. CDR1 KGHSH and CDR2 LQKENI come from the germline V gene. The J segment lost 1 base and the V segment lost 3 bases, leaving 5 bases of the junction unmatched.

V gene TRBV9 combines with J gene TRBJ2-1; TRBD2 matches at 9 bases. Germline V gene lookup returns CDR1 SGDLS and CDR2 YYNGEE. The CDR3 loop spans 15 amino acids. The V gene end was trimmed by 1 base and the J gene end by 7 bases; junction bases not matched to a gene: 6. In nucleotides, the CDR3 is TGTGCCAGCAGCGTAAGATCTAGCGGGATAAATGAGCAGTTCTTC. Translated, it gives CASSVRSSGINEQFF.

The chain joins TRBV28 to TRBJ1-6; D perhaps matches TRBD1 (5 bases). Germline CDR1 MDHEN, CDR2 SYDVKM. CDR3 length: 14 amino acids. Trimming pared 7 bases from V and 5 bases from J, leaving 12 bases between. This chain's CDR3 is CASIWGGDNSPLHF. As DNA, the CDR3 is TGTGCCAGCATCTGGGGCGGAGATAATTCACCCCTCCACTTT.

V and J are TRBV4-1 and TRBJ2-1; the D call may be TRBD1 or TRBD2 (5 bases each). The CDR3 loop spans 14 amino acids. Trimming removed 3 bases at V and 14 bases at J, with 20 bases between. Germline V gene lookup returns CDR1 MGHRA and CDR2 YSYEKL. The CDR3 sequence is CASSHPMGLAIKFF. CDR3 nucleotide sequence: TGCGCCAGCAGCCATCCCATGGGGCTAGCTATTAAGTTCTTC.

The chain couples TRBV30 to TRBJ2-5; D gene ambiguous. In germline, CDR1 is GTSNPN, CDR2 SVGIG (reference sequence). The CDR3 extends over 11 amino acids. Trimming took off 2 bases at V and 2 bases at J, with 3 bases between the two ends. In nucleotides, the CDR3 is TGTGCCTGGAGTCCACAAGAGACCCAGTACTTC. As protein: CAWSPQETQYF. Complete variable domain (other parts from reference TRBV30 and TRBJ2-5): SQTIHQWPATLVQPVGSPLSLECTVEGTSNPNLYWYRQAAGRGLQLLFYSVGIGQISSEVPQNLSASRPQDRQFILSSKKLLLSDSGFYLCAWSPQETQYFGPGTRLLVL.

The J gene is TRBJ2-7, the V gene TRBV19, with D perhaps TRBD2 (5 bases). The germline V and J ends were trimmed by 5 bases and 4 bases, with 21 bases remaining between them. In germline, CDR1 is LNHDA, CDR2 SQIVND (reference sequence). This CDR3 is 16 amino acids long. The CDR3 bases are TGTGCCAGTAGTCCCCTAGGAGCGGCTCAACAGTACGAGCAGTACTTC. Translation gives CASSPLGAAQQYEQYF.

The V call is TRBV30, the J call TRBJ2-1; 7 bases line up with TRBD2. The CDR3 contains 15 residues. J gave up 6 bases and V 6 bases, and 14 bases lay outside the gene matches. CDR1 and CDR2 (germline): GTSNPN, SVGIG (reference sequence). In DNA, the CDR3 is TGTGCCTGCTCCATTTGGGGGGGTGCGACCAATGAGCAGTTCTTC. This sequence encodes CACSIWGGATNEQFF.

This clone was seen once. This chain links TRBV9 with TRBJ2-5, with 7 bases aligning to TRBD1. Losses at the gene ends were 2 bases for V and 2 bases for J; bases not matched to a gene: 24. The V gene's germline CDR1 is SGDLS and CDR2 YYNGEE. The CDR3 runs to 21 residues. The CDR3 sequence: CASSVATGSEWLAPGQETQYF. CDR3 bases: TGTGCCAGCAGCGTGGCGACAGGGAGTGAATGGCTTGCGCCGGGACAAGAGACCCAGTACTTC.

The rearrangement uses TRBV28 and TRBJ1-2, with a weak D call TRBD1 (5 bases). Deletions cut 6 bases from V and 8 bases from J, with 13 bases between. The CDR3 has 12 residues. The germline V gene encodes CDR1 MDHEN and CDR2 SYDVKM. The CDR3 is CASRPSGEGYTF. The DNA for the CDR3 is TGTGCCAGCAGACCCTCGGGGGAAGGCTACACCTTC.

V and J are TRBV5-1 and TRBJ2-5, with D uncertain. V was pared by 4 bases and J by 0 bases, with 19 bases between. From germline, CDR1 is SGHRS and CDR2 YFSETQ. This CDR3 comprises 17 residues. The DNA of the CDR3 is TGCGCCAGCAGCCCCCGAGGAACCCTCCCCGACCAAGAGACCCAGTACTTC. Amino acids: CASSPRGTLPDQETQYF. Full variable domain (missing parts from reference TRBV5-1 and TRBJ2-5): KAGVTQTPRYLIKTRGQQVTLSCSPISGHRSVSWYQQTPGQGLQFLFEYFSETQRNKGNFPGRFSGRQFSNSRSEMNVSTLELGDSALYLCASSPRGTLPDQETQYFGPGTRLLVL.

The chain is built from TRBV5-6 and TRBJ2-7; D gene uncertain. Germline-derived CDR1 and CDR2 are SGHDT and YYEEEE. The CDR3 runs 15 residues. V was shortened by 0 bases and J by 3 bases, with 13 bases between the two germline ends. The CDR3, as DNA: TGTGCCAGCAGCTTGGAAGGGCTGTCTCGCTACGAGCAGTACTTC. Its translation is CASSLEGLSRYEQYF.

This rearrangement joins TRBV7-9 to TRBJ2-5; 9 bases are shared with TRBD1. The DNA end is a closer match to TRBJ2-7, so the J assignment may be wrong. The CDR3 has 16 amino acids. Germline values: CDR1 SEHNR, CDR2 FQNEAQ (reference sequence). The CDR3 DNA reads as TGTGCCAGCAGCTTCTTACGGGACAGGGCATCCTACGAGCAGTACTTC. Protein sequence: CASSFLRDRASYEQYF.

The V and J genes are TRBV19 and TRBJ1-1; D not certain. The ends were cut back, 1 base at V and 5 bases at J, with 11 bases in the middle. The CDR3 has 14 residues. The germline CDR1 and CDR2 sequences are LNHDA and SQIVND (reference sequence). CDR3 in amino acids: CASSIGQSATEAFF. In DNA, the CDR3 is TGTGCCAGTAGTATAGGTCAGTCGGCGACTGAAGCTTTCTTT.

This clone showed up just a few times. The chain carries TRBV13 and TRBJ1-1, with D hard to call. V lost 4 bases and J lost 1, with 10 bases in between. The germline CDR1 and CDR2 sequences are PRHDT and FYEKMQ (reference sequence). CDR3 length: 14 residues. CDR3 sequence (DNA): TGTGCCAGCAGCTCCAGACTCCCGAACACTGAAGCTTTCTTT. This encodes CASSSRLPNTEAFF.